The rows below give T cell receptor beta chains drawn from one sample of a study of blood T cell repertoires in COVID-19. The repertoire was sequenced with immunoSEQ multiplex PCR; TCRdb's copy has only in-frame clones and lacks some. The repertoire consists of more than 85,000 clones, with approximately 91% occurring once and the leading ten covering about 6%. Sequenced: peripheral blood. The receptors were gathered from a woman aged 60-75 years with acute or convalescent COVID-19. Both conserved end residues are part of each CDR3. D genes are given only for firm matches. Clone size is shown for a subset of rows, as once, few, many or a class of expanded clone.

.	.	TRBV5-1	TRBJ2-1	CASRLGTGSYNEQFF	TGCGCCAGCAGGCTGGGCACAGGCTCCTACAATGAGCAGTTCTTC
TRBD1	.	TRBV6-6	TRBJ1-5	CANAGQGGQPQHF	TGTGCCAACGCGGGACAGGGTGGTCAGCCCCAGCATTTT
.	.	TRBV9	TRBJ2-3	CASSVVTGKGTDTQYF	TGTGCCAGCAGCGTAGTGACCGGGAAGGGCACAGATACGCAGTATTTT
.	.	TRBV6-2/TRBV6-3	TRBJ1-1	CASSYSTISVSEAFF	TGTGCCAGCAGTTACTCGACAATATCGGTGAGTGAAGCTTTCTTT
.	.	TRBV6-5	TRBJ1-1	CASSSPGGLSTEAFF	TGTGCCAGCAGTTCCCCCGGGGGGCTAAGTACTGAAGCTTTCTTT
.	few	TRBV7-9	TRBJ1-2	CASSPAGGGRSGYTF	TGTGCCAGCAGCCCGGCGGGAGGGGGGCGTTCTGGCTACACCTTC
.	once	TRBV3-1/TRBV3-2	TRBJ1-2	CASSLLGAYGYTF	TGTGCCAGCAGCCTTCTGGGGGCCTATGGCTACACCTTC
TRBD1	.	TRBV5-5	TRBJ2-4	CASSLPTGGYKNIQYF	TGTGCCAGCAGCTTGCCCACAGGGGGATACAAAAACATTCAGTACTTC
TRBD1	.	TRBV4-1	TRBJ1-1	CASSQELAGQGRGTEAFF	TGCGCCAGCAGCCAAGAGCTCGCGGGACAGGGGCGTGGGACTGAAGCTTTCTTT
TRBD2	.	TRBV19	TRBJ2-3	CATRTGGTQYF	TGTGCCACTCGTACGGGGGGTACGCAGTATTTT
.	.	TRBV7-3	TRBJ1-1	CASRQWGGNMNTEAFF	TGTGCCAGCAGGCAATGGGGGGGTAATATGAACACTGAAGCTTTCTTT
TRBD1	.	TRBV7-7	TRBJ1-4	CASSPSTGERHEKLFF	TGTGCTAGCAGCCCCTCTACAGGGGAACGGCACGAAAAACTGTTTTTT
TRBD1	.	TRBV5-5	TRBJ2-1	CASSLLDRPRVF	TGTGCCAGCAGCTTGCTGGACAGGCCACGAGTCTTC
TRBD1	.	TRBV19	TRBJ2-1	CASIRTGGVYEQFF	TGTGCCAGTATAAGGACAGGGGGAGTCTATGAGCAGTTCTTC
TRBD2	.	TRBV5-1	TRBJ2-7	CASSLIAGANYEQYF	TGCGCCAGCAGCCTAATAGCGGGAGCCAACTACGAGCAGTACTTC
.	once	TRBV28	TRBJ1-5	CASSGGNQPQHF	TGTGCCAGCAGTGGAGGGAACCAGCCCCAGCATTTT
.	few	TRBV6-5	TRBJ1-2	CASSSGPAKHGYTF	TGTGCCAGCAGCTCAGGCCCTGCAAAGCATGGCTACACCTTC
.	.	TRBV9	TRBJ1-4	CASSVGSSGNEKLFF	TGTGCCAGCAGCGTAGGGTCCAGTGGTAATGAAAAACTGTTTTTT
.	.	TRBV11-3	TRBJ2-1	CASSLPGGNPYNEQFF	TGTGCCAGCAGCCTCCCCGGCGGCAACCCTTACAATGAGCAGTTCTTC
TRBD1	.	TRBV6-1	TRBJ1-6	CASSEVTGTGWGSPLHF	TGTGCCAGCAGTGAAGTAACCGGGACAGGGTGGGGTTCACCCCTCCACTTT
.	.	TRBV7-9	TRBJ1-2	CASSLLSDYGYTF	TGTGCCAGCAGCTTACTCTCCGACTATGGCTACACCTTC
.	few	TRBV4-1	TRBJ1-2	CASSQGWGEVVAGYTF	TGCGCCAGCAGCCAAGGATGGGGGGAGGTTGTCGCTGGCTACACCTTC
.	.	TRBV3-1/TRBV3-2	TRBJ2-2	CASSQEISRVRTGELFF	TGTGCCAGCAGCCAAGAGATATCCAGGGTCAGGACCGGGGAGCTGTTTTTT
.	.	TRBV14	TRBJ1-5	CASSQGNFDQPQHF	TGTGCCAGCAGCCAAGGTAACTTTGATCAGCCCCAGCATTTT
.	.	TRBV29-1	TRBJ1-2	CSVEGVEGRRYGYTF	TGCAGCGTTGAAGGAGTCGAGGGGAGGAGGTATGGCTACACCTTC
.	.	TRBV11-2	TRBJ2-5	CASSFLGRGEETQYF	TGTGCCAGCAGCTTTCTAGGGAGGGGGGAAGAGACCCAGTACTTC
.	.	TRBV2	TRBJ1-6	CASRRGGEDNSPLHF	TGTGCCAGCAGGAGAGGGGGAGAAGATAATTCACCCCTCCACTTT
.	.	TRBV2	TRBJ1-1	CASSEPRRAFF	TGTGCCAGCAGTGAACCTAGGCGGGCTTTCTTT
.	.	TRBV2	TRBJ2-7	CASSEGFTGLGEQYF	TGTGCCAGCAGTGAGGGATTTACGGGGTTGGGCGAGCAGTACTTC
TRBD1	once	TRBV27	TRBJ1-6	CASSLTGDNSPLHF	TGTGCCAGCAGTTTAACAGGGGATAATTCACCCCTCCACTTT
TRBD1	.	TRBV6-1	TRBJ1-2	CASSGGTAPFSYGYTF	TGTGCCAGCAGTGGGGGGACAGCCCCCTTTTCCTATGGCTACACCTTC
TRBD1	.	TRBV19	TRBJ1-2	CASSMPRTGSYGYTF	TGTGCCAGTAGTATGCCACGGACAGGGTCCTACGGCTACACCTTC
.	.	TRBV3-1/TRBV3-2	TRBJ1-2	CASSNDRGGYTF	TGTGCCAGCAGCAATGATCGGGGTGGCTACACCTTC
TRBD2	once	TRBV5-1	TRBJ2-1	CASRTVMLAGDNEQFF	TGCGCCAGCAGGACTGTAATGCTAGCGGGAGACAATGAGCAGTTCTTC
.	.	TRBV6-5	TRBJ2-5	CASRTGKETQYF	TGTGCCAGCCGGACGGGAAAAGAGACCCAGTACTTC
TRBD2	few	TRBV7-2	TRBJ2-1	CASSFREGPQFF	TGTGCCAGCAGCTTCAGGGAGGGCCCTCAGTTCTTC
.	.	TRBV29-1	TRBJ1-4	CSVQGRANEKLFF	TGCAGCGTCCAGGGGAGAGCTAATGAAAAACTGTTTTTT
TRBD1	.	TRBV9	TRBJ2-2	CASSVSGRGRTGELFF	TGTGCCAGCAGCGTTTCGGGCAGGGGGCGTACCGGGGAGCTGTTTTTT
TRBD1	.	TRBV6-5	TRBJ2-1	CASRRSGTGGMQFF	TGTGCCAGCAGGAGATCCGGGACAGGGGGTATGCAGTTCTTC
.	.	TRBV29-1	TRBJ2-7	CSVGTVSYEQYF	TGCAGCGTTGGGACAGTTTCCTACGAGCAGTACTTC